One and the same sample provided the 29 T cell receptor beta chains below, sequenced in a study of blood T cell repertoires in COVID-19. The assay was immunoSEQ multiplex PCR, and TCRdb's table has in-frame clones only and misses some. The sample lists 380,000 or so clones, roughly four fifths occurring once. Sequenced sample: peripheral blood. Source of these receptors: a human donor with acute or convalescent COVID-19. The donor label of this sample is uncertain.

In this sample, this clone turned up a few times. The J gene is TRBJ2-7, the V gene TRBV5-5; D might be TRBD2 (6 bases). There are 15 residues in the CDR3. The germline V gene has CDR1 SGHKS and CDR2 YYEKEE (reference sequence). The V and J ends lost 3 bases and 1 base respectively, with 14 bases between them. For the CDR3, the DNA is TGTGCCAGCAGCTACAGAGCGGGCTTTTCCTACGAGCAGTACTTC. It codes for CASSYRAGFSYEQYF.

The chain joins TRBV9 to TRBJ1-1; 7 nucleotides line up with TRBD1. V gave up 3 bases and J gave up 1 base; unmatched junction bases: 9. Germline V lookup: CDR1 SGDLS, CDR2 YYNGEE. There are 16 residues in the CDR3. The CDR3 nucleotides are TGTGCCAGCAGCGGAAAAACAGGGGTAGGGAACACTGAAGCTTTCTTT. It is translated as CASSGKTGVGNTEAFF.

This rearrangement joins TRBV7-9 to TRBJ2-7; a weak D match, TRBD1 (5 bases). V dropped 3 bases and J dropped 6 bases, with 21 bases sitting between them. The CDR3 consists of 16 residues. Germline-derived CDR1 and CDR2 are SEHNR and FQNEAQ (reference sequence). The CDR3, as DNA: TGTGCCAGCAGCTTTTTGGTCAGGGCATCAGCCCCCGAGCAGTACTTC. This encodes CASSFLVRASAPEQYF. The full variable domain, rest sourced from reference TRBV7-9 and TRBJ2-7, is DTGVSQNPRHKITKRGQNVTFRCDPISEHNRLYWYRQTLGQGPEFLTYFQNEAQLEKSRLLSDRFSAERPKGSFSTLEIQRTEQGDSAMYLCASSFLVRASAPEQYFGPGTRLTVT.

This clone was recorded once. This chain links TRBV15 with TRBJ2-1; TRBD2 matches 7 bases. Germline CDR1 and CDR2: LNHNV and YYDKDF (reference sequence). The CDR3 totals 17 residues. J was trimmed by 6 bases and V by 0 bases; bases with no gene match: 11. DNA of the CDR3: TGTGCCACCAGCAGAGACCGAGGACTAGAATCGCGCAATGAGCAGTTCTTC. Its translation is CATSRDRGLESRNEQFF. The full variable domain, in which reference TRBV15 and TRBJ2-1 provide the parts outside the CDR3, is DAMVIQNPRYQVTQFGKPVTLSCSQTLNHNVMYWYQQKSSQAPKLLFHYYDKDFNNEADTPDNFQSRRPNTSFCFLDIRSPGLGDTAMYLCATSRDRGLESRNEQFFGPGTRLTVL.

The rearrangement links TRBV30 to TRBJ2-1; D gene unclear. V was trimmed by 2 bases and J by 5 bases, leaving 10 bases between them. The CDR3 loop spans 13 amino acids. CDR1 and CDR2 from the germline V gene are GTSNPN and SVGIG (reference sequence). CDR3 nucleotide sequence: TGTGCCTGGAGTTGGCGGATGAACAATGAGCAGTTCTTC. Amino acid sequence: CAWSWRMNNEQFF. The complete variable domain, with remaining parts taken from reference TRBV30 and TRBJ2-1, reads SQTIHQWPATLVQPVGSPLSLECTVEGTSNPNLYWYRQAAGRGLQLLFYSVGIGQISSEVPQNLSASRPQDRQFILSSKKLLLSDSGFYLCAWSWRMNNEQFFGPGTRLTVL.

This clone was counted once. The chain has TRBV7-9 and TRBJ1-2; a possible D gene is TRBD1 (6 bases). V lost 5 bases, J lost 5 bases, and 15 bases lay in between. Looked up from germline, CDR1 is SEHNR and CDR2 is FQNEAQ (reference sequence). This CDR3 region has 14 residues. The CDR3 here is CASSLSGTLYGYTF. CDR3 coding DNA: TGTGCCAGCAGCCTGTCCGGGACACTGTATGGCTACACCTTC.

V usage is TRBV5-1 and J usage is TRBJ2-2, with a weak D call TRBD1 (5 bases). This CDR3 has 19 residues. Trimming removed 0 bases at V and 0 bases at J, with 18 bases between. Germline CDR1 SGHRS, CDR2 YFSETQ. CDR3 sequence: CASSLGPGARPTNTGELFF. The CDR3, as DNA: TGCGCCAGCAGCTTGGGGCCTGGGGCCCGACCTACGAACACCGGGGAGCTGTTTTTT.

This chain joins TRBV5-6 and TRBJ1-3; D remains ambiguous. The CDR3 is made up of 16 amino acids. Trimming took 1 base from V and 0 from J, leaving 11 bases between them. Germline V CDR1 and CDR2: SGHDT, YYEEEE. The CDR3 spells CASSLYEGISGNTIYF. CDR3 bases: TGTGCCAGCAGCTTGTATGAGGGAATCTCTGGAAACACCATATATTTT.

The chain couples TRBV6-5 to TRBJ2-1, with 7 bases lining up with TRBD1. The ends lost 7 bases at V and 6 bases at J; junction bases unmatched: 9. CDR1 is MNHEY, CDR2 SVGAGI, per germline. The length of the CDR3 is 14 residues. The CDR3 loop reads CASKRQGDFNEQFF. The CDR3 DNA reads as TGTGCCAGCAAACGACAGGGTGATTTCAATGAGCAGTTCTTC.

The CDR3 bases are TGTGCCAGCAGTATGACAGGGAGCAACACTGAAGCTTTCTTT. This translates into CASSMTGSNTEAFF. The rearrangement uses TRBV6-5 and TRBJ1-1; TRBD1 matches 7 bases. V shed 5 bases and J 2 bases; nucleotides not matched to a gene: 5. The CDR3 is made up of 14 amino acids. Germline lookup yields CDR1 MNHEY and CDR2 SVGAGI.

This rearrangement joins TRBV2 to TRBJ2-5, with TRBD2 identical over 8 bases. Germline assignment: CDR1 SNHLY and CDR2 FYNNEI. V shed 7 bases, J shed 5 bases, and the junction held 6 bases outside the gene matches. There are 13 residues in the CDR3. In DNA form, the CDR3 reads TGTGCCAGCATAGCGGGGAGGCTGGAGACCCAGTACTTC. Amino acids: CASIAGRLETQYF.

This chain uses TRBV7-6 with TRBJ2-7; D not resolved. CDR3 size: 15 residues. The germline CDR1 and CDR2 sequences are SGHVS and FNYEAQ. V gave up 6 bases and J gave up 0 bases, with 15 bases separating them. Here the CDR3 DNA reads TGTGCCAGCAGTCCCCAACCGGTCAACTCCTACGAGCAGTACTTC. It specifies CASSPQPVNSYEQYF.

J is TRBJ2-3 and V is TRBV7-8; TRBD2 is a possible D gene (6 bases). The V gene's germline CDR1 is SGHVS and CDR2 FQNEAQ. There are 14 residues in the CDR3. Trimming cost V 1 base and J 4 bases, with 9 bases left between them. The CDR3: CASSLVWGADTQYF. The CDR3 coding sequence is TGTGCCAGCAGCTTAGTGTGGGGGGCAGATACGCAGTATTTT.

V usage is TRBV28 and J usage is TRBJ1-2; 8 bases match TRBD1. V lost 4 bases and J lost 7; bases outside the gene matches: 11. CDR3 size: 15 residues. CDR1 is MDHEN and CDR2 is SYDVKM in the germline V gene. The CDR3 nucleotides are TGTGCCAGCAGTTCAGGCGGGACAGGCTGGGTTGGCTACACCTTC. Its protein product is CASSSGGTGWVGYTF.

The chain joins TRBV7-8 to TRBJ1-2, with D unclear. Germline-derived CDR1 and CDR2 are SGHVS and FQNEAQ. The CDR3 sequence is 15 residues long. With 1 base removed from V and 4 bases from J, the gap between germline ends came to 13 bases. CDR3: CASSLGGSPSYGYTF. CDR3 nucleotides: TGTGCCAGCAGCTTAGGTGGCTCCCCTAGCTATGGCTACACCTTC.

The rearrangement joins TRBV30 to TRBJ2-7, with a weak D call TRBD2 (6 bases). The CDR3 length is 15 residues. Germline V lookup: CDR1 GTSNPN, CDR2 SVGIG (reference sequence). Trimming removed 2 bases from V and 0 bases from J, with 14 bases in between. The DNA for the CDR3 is TGTGCCTGGAGTCGCGGAGGGCAGAGCTCCTACGAGCAGTACTTC. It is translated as CAWSRGGQSSYEQYF.

The CDR3 DNA is TGTGCCAGCAGTTTATTTGTCGATTCACCCCTCCACTTT. It specifies CASSLFVDSPLHF. The J gene is TRBJ1-6, the V gene TRBV27; no firm D call. The CDR3 has 13 residues. V was shortened by 1 base and J by 8 bases, with 6 bases between the two germline ends. Germline V lookup: CDR1 MNHEY, CDR2 SMNVEV (reference sequence).

CDR3 DNA: TGTGCCAGCAGCTTAAGACTAGCGGGAAACACCGGGGAGCTGTTTTTT. Residues: CASSLRLAGNTGELFF. The chain has TRBV5-6 and TRBJ2-2; 11 nucleotides line up with TRBD2. The CDR3 extends over 16 amino acids. CDR1 SGHDT and CDR2 YYEEEE come from the germline V gene. Trimming took 2 bases from V and 2 from J; bases not matched to a gene: 2.

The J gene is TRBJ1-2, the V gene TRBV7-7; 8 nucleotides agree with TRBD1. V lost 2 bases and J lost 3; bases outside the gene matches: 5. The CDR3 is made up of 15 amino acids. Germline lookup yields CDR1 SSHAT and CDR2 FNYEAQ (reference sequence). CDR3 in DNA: TGTGCCAGCAGCTTACATGACAGGGGAGACTATGGCTACACCTTC. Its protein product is CASSLHDRGDYGYTF.

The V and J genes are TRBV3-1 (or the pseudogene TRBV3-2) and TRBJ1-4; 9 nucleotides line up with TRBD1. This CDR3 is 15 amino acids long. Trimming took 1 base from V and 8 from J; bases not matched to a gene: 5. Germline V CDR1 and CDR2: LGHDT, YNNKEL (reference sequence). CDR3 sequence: CASSQATGGEEKLFF. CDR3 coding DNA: TGTGCCAGCAGCCAAGCTACAGGGGGCGAGGAAAAACTGTTTTTT.

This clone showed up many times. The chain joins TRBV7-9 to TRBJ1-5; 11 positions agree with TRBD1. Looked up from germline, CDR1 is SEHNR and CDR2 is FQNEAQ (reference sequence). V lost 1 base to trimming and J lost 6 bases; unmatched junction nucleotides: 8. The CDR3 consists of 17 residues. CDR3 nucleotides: TGTGCCAGCAGCTTAGGCGGACAGGGGGCGCAGGGTCAGCCCCAGCATTTT. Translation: CASSLGGQGAQGQPQHF.

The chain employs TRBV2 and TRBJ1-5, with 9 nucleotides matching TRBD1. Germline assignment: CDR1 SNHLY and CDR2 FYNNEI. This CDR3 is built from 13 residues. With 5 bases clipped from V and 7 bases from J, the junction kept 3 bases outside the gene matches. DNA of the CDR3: TGTGCCAGCAGTCGGGACAGGGACCAGCCCCAGCATTTT. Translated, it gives CASSRDRDQPQHF.

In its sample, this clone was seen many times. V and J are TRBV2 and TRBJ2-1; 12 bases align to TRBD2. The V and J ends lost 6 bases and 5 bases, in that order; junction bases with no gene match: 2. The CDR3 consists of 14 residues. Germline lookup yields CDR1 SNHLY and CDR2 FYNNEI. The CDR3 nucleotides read TGTGCCAGCAGCCGGACTAGCGGGAACAATGAGCAGTTCTTC. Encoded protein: CASSRTSGNNEQFF.

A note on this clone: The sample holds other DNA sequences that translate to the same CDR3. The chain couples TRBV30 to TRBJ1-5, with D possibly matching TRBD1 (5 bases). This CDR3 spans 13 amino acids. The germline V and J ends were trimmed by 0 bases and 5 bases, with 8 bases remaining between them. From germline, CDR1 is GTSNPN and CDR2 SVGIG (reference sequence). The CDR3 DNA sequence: TGTGCCTGGAGTGTTGGGGGGGATCAGCCCCAGCATTTT. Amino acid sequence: CAWSVGGDQPQHF.

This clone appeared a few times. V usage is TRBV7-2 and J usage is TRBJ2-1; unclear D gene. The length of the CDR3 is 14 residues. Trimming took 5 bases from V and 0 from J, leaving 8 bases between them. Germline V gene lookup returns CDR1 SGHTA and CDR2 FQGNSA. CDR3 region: CASSPVSSYNEQFF. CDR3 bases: TGTGCCAGCAGCCCCGTCAGCTCCTACAATGAGCAGTTCTTC.

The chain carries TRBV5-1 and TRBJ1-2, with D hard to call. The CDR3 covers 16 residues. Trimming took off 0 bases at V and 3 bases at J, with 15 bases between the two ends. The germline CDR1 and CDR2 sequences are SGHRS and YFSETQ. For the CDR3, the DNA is TGCGCCAGCAGCTTGGAGGGAGGCAAGTCAGACTATGGCTACACCTTC. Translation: CASSLEGGKSDYGYTF.

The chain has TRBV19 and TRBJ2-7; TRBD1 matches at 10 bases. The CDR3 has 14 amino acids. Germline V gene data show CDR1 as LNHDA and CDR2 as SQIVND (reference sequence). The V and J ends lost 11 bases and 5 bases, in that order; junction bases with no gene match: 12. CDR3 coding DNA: TGTGCCGGAAGGACCGGGACAGGGGTCGACGAGCAGTACTTC. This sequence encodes CAGRTGTGVDEQYF.

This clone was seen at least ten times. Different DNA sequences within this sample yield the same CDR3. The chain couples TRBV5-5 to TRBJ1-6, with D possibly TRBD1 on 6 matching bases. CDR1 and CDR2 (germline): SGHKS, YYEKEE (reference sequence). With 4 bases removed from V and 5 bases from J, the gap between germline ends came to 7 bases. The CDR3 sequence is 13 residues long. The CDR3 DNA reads TGTGCCAGCAGCCGGACAGATAATTCACCCCTCCACTTT. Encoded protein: CASSRTDNSPLHF.

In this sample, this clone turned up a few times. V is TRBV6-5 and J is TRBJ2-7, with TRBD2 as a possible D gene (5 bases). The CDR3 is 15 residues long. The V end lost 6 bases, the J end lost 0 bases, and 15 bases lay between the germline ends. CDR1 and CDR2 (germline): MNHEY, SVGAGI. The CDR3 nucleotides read TGTGCCAGCAGGAGGACTTCTAGCCGCTCCTACGAGCAGTACTTC. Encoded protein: CASRRTSSRSYEQYF.